This T cell receptor (beta chain) is drawn from a study of blood T cell repertoires in COVID-19. The assay was immunoSEQ multiplex PCR, and TCRdb's table has in-frame clones only and misses some. The sample includes roughly 250,000 clones, under 85% of them seen just once. The CDR3 extends over 14 amino acids. V lost 5 bases and J lost 1, with 9 bases in between. The germline V gene encodes CDR1 SGHRS and CDR2 YFSETQ. The sequencing sample was made of peripheral blood. The receptor was derived from a woman in her thirties or forties with active or convalescent COVID-19. V usage is TRBV5-1 and J usage is TRBJ2-2; D gene uncertain. CDR3 sequence: CASSYRQNTGELFF. CDR3 sequence (DNA): TGCGCCAGCAGTTATAGACAGAACACCGGGGAGCTGTTTTTT.